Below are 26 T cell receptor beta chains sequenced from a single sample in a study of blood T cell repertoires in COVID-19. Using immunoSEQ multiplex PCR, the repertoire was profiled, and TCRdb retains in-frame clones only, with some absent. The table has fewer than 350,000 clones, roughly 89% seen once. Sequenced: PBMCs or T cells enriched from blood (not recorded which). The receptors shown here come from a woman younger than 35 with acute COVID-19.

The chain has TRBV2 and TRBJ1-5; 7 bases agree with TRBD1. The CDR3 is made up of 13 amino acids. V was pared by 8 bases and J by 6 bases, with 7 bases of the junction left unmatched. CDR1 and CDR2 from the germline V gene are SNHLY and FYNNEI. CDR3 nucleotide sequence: TGTGCCAGCGGGACGGGACAGTTTCAGCCCCAGCATTTT. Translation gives CASGTGQFQPQHF.

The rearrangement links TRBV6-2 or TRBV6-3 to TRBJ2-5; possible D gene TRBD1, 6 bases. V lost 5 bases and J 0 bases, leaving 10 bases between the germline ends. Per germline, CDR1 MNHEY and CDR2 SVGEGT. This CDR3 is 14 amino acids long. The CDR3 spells CASSIYRDQETQYF. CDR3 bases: TGTGCCAGCAGTATCTACAGGGACCAAGAGACCCAGTACTTC.

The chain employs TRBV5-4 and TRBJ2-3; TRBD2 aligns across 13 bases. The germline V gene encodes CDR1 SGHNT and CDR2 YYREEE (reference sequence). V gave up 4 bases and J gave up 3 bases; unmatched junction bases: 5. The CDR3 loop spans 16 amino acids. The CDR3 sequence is CASSPGLAGSTDTQYF. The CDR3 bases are TGTGCCAGCAGCCCGGGACTAGCGGGGTCGACAGATACGCAGTATTTT.

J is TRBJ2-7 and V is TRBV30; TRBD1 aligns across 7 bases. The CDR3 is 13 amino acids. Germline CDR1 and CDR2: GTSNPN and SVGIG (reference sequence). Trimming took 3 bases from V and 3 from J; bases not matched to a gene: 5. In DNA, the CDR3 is TGTGCCTGGAGGCTAGGGGGCTTCTACGAGCAGTACTTC. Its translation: CAWRLGGFYEQYF. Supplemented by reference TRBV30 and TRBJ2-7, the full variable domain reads SQTIHQWPATLVQPVGSPLSLECTVEGTSNPNLYWYRQAAGRGLQLLFYSVGIGQISSEVPQNLSASRPQDRQFILSSKKLLLSDSGFYLCAWRLGGFYEQYFGPGTRLTVT.

CDR3 sequence: CASRALGANYGYTF. The CDR3 DNA sequence: TGTGCCAGCAGGGCGCTCGGAGCTAACTATGGCTACACCTTC. This sequence joins TRBV27 and TRBJ1-2; D is unresolved. Germline loops: CDR1 MNHEY, CDR2 SMNVEV (reference sequence). The CDR3 loop spans 14 amino acids. V lost 6 bases and J lost 0, with 11 bases in between.

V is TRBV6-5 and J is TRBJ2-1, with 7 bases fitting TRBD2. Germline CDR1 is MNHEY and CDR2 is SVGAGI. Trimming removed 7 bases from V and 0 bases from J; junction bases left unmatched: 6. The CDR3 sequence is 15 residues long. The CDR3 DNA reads TGTGCCAGCACCCGAAGCGGGAACTCCTACAATGAGCAGTTCTTC. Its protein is CASTRSGNSYNEQFF.

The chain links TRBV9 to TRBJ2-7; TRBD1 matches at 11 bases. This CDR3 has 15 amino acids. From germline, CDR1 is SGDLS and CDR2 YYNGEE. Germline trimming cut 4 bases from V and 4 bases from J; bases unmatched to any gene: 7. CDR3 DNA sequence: TGTGCCAGCAGCCCGGACAGGGGGCGCGAATACGAGCAGTACTTC. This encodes CASSPDRGREYEQYF.

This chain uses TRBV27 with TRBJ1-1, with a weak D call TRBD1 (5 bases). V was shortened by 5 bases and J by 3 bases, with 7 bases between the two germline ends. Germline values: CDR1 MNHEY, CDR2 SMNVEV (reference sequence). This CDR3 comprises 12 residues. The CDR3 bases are TGTGCCAGCAGTAACAGGTACACTGAAGCTTTCTTT. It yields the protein CASSNRYTEAFF.

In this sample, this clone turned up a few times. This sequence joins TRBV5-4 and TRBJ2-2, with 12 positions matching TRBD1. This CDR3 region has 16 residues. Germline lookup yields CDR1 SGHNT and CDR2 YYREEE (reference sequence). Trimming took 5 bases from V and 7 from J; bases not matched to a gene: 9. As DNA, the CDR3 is TGTGCCAGCAGATCCGGGACAGGGGGCGTCATCGGGGAGCTGTTTTTT. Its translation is CASRSGTGGVIGELFF.

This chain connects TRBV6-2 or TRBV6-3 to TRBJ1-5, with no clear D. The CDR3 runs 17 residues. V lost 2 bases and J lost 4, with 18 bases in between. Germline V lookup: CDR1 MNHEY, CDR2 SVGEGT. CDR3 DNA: TGTGCCAGCAGTTACGGCCCTTTGGAAATAGCAAATCAGCCCCAGCATTTT. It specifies CASSYGPLEIANQPQHF.

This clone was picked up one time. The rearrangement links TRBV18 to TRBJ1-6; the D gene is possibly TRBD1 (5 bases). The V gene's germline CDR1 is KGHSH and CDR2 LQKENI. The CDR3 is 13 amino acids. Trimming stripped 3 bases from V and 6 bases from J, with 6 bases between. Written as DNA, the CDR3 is TGTGCCAGCTCACCGGGGCCTAATTCACCCCTCCACTTT. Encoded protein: CASSPGPNSPLHF.

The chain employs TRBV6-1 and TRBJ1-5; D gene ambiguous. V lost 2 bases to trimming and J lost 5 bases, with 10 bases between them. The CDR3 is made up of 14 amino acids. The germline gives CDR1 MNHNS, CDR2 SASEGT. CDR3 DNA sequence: TGTGCCAGCAGTGAAAGCCGTGGTGATCAGCCCCAGCATTTT. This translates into CASSESRGDQPQHF.

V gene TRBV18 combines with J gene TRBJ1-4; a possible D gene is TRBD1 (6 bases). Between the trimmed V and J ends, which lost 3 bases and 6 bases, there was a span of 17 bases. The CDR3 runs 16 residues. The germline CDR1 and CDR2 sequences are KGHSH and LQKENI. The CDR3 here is CASSPVPQGMDEKLFF. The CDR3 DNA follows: TGTGCCAGCTCACCCGTACCACAGGGTATGGATGAAAAACTGTTTTTT.

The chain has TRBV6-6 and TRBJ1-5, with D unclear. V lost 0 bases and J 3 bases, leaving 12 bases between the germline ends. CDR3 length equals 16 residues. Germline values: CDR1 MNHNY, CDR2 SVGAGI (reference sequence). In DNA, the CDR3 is TGTGCCAGCAGTTACTCGTCACGGCGGGTCAATCAGCCCCAGCATTTT. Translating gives CASSYSSRRVNQPQHF.

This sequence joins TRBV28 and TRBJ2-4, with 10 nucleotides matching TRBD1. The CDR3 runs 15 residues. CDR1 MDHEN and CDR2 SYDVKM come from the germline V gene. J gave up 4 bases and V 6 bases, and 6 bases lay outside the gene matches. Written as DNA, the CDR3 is TGTGCCAGCAGGGGGACAGGGGCCAGGAAAAACATTCAGTACTTC. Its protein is CASRGTGARKNIQYF.

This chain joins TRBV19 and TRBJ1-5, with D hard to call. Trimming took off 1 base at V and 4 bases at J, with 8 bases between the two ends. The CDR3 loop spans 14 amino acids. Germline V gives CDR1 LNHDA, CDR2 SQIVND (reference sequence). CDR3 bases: TGTGCCAGTAGTATAGTGGGAGAAAATCAGCCCCAGCATTTT. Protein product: CASSIVGENQPQHF.

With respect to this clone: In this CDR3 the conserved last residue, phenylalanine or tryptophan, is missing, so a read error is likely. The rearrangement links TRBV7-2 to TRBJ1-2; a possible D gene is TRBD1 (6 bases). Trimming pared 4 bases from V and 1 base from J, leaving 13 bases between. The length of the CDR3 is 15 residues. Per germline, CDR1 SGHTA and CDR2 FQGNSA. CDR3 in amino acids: CASSSDQGINYGYTL. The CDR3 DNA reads TGTGCCAGCAGCTCCGACCAGGGGATTAACTATGGCTACACCCTC.

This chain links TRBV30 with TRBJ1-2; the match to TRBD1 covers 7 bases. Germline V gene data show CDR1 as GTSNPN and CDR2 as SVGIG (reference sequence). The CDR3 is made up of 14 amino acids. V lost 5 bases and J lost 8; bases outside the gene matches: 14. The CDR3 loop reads CAWADRALFGGYTF. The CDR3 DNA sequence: TGTGCCTGGGCAGACAGGGCCCTATTCGGGGGCTACACCTTC.

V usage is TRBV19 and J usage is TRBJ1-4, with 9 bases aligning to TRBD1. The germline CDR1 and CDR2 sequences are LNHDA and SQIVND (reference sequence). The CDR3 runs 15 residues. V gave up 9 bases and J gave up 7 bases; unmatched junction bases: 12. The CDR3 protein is CASETLQGASEKLFF. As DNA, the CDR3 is TGTGCCAGCGAGACCCTACAGGGGGCGAGTGAAAAACTGTTTTTT.

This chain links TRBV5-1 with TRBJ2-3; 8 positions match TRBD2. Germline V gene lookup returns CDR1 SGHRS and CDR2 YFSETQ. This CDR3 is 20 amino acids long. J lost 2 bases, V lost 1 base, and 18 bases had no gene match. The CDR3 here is CASSLFSLPSGTRNTDTQYF. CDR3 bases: TGCGCCAGCAGCTTGTTCTCCCTCCCCTCCGGGACTAGGAACACAGATACGCAGTATTTT.

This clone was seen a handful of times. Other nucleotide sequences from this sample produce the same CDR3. In nucleotides, the CDR3 is TGTGCCAGCAGCCAAGCGGGGGGCACCATATATTTT. Its protein is CASSQAGGTIYF. V usage is TRBV3-1 (or the pseudogene TRBV3-2) and J usage is TRBJ1-3, with D possibly being TRBD1 (5 bases). The CDR3 has 12 amino acids. Deletions cut 1 base from V and 9 bases from J, with 7 bases between. The V gene's germline CDR1 is LGHDT and CDR2 YNNKEL (reference sequence).

The chain's CDR3 is CATWEQGSEKLFF. CDR3 DNA: TGTGCCACCTGGGAACAGGGGAGTGAAAAACTGTTTTTT. This chain connects TRBV10-3 to TRBJ1-4, with 7 bases that match TRBD1. Germline loops: CDR1 ENHRY, CDR2 SYGVKD. CDR3 length: 13 amino acids. Losses at the gene ends were 10 bases for V and 7 bases for J; bases not matched to a gene: 9.

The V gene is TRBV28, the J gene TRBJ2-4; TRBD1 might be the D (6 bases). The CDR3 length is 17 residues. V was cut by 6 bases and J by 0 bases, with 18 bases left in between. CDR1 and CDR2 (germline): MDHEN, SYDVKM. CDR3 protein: CASRQGGGDLAKNIQYF. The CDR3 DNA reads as TGTGCCAGCAGGCAAGGGGGTGGGGACCTAGCCAAAAACATTCAGTACTTC.

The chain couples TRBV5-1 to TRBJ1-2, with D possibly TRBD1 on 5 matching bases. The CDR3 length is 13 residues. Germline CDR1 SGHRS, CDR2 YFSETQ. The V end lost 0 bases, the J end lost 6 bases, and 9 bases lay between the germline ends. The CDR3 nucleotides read TGCGCCAGCAGCTTGGGGGGCTCGGATGGCTACACCTTC. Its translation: CASSLGGSDGYTF.

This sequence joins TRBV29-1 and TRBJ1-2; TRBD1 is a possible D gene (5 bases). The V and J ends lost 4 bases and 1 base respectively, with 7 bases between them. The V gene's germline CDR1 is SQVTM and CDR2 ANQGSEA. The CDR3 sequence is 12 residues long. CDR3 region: CSVGQFNYGYTF. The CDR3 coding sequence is TGCAGCGTTGGACAGTTTAACTATGGCTACACCTTC. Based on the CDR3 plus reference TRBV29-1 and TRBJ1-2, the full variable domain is SAVISQKPSRDICQRGTSLTIQCQVDSQVTMMFWYRQQPGQSLTLIATANQGSEATYESGFVIDKFPISRPNLTFSTLTVSNMSPEDSSIYLCSVGQFNYGYTFGSGTRLTVV.

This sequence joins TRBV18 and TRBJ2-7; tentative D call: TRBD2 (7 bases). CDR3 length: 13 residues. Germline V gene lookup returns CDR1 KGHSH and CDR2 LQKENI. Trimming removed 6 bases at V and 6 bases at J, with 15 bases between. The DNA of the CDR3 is TGTGCCAGCTCGCTGACGGGGGGCGGCGAGCAGTACTTC. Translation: CASSLTGGGEQYF.